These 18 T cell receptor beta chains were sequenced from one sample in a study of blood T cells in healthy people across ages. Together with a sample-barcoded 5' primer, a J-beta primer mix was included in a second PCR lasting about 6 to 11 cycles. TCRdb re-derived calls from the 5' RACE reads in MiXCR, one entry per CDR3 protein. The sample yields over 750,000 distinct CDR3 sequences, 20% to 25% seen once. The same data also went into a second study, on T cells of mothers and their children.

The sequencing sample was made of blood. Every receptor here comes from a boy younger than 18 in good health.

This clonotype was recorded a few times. The CDR3 is CASSYSRQAYAYEQYF. CDR3 coding DNA: TGTGCCAGCAGTTACTCTCGACAGGCGTATGCCTACGAGCAGTACTTC. The chain carries TRBV6-5 and TRBJ2-1; D perhaps matches TRBD1 (6 bases). The J call may be mistaken, given a closer DNA end match to TRBJ2-7. This CDR3 comprises 16 residues. Per germline, CDR1 MNHEY and CDR2 SVGAGI.

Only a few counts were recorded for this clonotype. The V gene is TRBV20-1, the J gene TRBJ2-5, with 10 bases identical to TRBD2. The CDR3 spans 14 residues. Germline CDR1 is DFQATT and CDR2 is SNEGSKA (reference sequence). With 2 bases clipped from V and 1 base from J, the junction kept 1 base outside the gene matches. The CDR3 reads CSARLAGAQETQYF. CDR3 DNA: TGCAGTGCTAGACTAGCGGGAGCCCAAGAGACCCAGTACTTC.

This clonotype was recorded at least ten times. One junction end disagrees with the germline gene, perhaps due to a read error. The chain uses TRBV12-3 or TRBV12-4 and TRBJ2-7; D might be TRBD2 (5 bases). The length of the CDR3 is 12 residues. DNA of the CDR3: TGTGCCAGCAGCTTAGCGTTAGGGGAGCAGTACTTC. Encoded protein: CASSLALGEQYF.

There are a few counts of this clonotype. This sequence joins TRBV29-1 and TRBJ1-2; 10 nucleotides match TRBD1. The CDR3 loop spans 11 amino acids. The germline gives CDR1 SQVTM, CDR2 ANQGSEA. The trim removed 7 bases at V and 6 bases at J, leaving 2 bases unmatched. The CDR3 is CSGGQGNGYTF. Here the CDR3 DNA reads TGCAGCGGGGGACAGGGGAATGGCTACACCTTC.

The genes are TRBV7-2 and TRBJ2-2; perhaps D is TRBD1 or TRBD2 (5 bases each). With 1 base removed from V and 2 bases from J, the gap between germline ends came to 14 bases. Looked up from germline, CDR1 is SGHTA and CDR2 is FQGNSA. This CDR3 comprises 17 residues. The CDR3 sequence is CASSLDTGLGNTGELFF. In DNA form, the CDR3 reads TGTGCCAGCAGCTTAGACACGGGGCTCGGCAACACCGGGGAGCTGTTTTTT.

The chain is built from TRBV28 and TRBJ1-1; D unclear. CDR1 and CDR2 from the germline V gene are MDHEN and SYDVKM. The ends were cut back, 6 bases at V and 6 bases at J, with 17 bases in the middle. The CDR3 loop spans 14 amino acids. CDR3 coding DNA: TGTGCCAGCAGCCCAGTGGTCCCCGGGTCTGAAGCTTTCTTT. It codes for CASSPVVPGSEAFF.

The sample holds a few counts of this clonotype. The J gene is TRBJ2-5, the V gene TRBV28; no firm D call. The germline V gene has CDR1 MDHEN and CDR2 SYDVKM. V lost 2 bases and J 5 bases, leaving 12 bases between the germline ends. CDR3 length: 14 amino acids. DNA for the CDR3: TGTGCCAGCAGTTTAGGATCAGGATTGGAGACCCAGTACTTC. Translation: CASSLGSGLETQYF.

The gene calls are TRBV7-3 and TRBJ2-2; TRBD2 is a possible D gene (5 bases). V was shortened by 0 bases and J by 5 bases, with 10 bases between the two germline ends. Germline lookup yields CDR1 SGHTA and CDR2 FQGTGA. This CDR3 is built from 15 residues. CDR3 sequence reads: CASSLTGASTGELFF. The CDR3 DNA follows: TGTGCCAGCAGCTTAACGGGAGCTTCAACCGGGGAGCTGTTTTTT.

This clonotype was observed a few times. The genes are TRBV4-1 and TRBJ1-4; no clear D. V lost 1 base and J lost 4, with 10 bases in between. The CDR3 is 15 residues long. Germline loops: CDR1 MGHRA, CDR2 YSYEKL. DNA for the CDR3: TGCGCCAGCAGCCAAGTACCAGCCAATAATGAAAAACTGTTTTTT. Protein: CASSQVPANNEKLFF.

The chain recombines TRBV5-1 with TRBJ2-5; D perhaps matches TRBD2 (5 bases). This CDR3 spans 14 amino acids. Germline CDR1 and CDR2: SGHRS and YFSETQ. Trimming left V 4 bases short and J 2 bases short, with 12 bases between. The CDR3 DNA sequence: TGCGCCAGCAGCCCTATTGCGGGTCAAGAGACCCAGTACTTC. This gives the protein CASSPIAGQETQYF.

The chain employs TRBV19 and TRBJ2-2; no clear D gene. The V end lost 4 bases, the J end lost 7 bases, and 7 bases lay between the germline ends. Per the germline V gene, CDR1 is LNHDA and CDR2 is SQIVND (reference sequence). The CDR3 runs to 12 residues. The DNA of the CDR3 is TGTGCCAGTAGTACGTGGGTCGGGGAGCTGTTTTTT. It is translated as CASSTWVGELFF.

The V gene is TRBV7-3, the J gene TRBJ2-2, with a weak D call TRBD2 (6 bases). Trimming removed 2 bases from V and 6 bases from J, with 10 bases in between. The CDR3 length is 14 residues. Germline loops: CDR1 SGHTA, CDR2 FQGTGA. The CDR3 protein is CASSLYGSAGELFF. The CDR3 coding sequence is TGTGCCAGCAGCTTATACGGGAGTGCCGGGGAGCTGTTTTTT.

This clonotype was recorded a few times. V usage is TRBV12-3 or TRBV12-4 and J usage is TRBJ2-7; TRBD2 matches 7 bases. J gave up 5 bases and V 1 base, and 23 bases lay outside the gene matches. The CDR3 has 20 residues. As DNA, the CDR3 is TGTGCCAGCAGTTTAGATTGGGTGGGGGGGTCGCGGGACTACCGCGACGAGCAGTACTTC. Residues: CASSLDWVGGSRDYRDEQYF.

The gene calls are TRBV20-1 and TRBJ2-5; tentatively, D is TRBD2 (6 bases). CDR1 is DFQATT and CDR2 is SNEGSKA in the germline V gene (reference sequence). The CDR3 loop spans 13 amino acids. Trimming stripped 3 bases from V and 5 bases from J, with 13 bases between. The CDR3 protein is CSASATSGETQYF. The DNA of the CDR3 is TGCAGTGCTAGTGCGACTAGTGGTGAGACCCAGTACTTC.

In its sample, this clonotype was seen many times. In DNA form, the CDR3 reads TGCGCCAGCAGGTCCAGAGACAATGAGCAGTTCTTC. Protein: CASRSRDNEQFF. The chain combines TRBV5-1 with TRBJ2-1; no definite D call. From germline, CDR1 is SGHRS and CDR2 YFSETQ. This CDR3 is built from 12 residues. Trimming stripped 5 bases from V and 5 bases from J, with 8 bases between.

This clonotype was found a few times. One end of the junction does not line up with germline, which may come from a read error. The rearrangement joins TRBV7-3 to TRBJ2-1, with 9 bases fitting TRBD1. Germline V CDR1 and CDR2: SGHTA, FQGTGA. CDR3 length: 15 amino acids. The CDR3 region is CASSVTGGTYNEQFF. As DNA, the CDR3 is TGTGCCAGCAGCGTAACAGGGGGCACCTACAATGAGCAGTTCTTC. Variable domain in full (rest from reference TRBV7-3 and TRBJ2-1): GAGVSQTPSNKVTEKGKYVELRCDPISGHTALYWYRQSLGQGPEFLIYFQGTGAADDSGLPNDRFFAVRPEGSVSTLKIQRTERGDSAVYLCASSVTGGTYNEQFFGPGTRLTVL.

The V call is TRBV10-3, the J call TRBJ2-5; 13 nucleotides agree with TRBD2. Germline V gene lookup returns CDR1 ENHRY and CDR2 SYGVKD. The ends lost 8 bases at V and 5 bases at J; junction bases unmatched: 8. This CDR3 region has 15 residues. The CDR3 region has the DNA TGTGCCATCGGACTAGCGGGGGCCGGTGGGGAGACCCAGTACTTC. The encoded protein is CAIGLAGAGGETQYF.

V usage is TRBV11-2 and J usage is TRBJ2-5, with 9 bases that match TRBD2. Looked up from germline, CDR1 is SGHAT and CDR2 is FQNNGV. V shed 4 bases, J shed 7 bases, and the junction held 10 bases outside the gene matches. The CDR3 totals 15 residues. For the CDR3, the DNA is TGTGCCAGCAGCTCCGAACTAGCGGGTGTTGGGACCCAGTACTTC. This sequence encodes CASSSELAGVGTQYF.